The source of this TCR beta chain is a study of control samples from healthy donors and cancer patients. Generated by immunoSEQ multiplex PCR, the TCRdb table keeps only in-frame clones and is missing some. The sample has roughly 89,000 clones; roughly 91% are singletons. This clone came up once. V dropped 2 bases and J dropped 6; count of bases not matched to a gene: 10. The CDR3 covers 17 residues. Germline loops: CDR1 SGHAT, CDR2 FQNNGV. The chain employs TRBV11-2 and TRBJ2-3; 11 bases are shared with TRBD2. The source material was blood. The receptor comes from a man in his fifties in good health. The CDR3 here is CASSLRSSGGAIDTQYF. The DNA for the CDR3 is TGTGCCAGCAGCTTACGGAGTAGCGGGGGGGCCATTGATACGCAGTATTTT. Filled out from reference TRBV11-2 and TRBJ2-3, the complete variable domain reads EAGVAQSPRYKIIEKRQSVAFWCNPISGHATLYWYQQILGQGPKLLIQFQNNGVVDDSQLPKDRFSAERLKGVDSTLKIQPAKLEDSAVYLCASSLRSSGGAIDTQYFGPGTRLTVL.